This TCR beta chain was obtained from a study of T cells in Graves' hyperthyroidism and ophthalmopathy. Amplified TCR beta CDR3 regions derived from RNA transcripts. When the TCR CDR3 underwent first-round RT-PCR, the HTBI primer set was used. A single record per CDR3 protein comes from TCRdb applying MiXCR to the multiplex PCR reads. Of approximately 740,000 distinct CDR3 sequences listed, around 15% are singletons. Broader study findings: A model of 13 V-J pairs discriminated ophthalmopathy from stable hyperthyroidism. Expanded thyroid clonotypes (above 0.001) were mostly also found in blood.

Germline V gene data show CDR1 as SNHLY and CDR2 as FYNNEI. This CDR3 contains 19 residues. The junction had 11 bases not matched to a gene; V was cut back by 5 bases and J by 0 bases. This clonotype occurred many times. Its antigen is currently unknown. This rearrangement joins TRBV2 to TRBJ2-3; 13 nucleotides line up with TRBD2. The sequencing sample was made of blood. This sequence was found in a woman aged 18-29 years with Graves' hyperthyroidism. Written as DNA, the CDR3 is TGTGCCAGCAGTCCTGGACTAGCGGGAGATGTTTGGAGCACAGATACGCAGTATTTT. Protein: CASSPGLAGDVWSTDTQYF.